One sample yielded the 31 T cell receptor beta chains listed below, sequenced in a study of OX40 agonist ivuxolimab in advanced cancers. Method: immunoSEQ multiplex PCR; TCRdb's copy keeps in-frame clones and lacks some. The table records around 94,000 clones, approximately 90% of them present only once. Specimen: CD4+ or CD8+ T cells sorted from blood, collected in a trial of the OX40 agonist ivuxolimab. The receptors stem from an adult with an advanced solid tumor such as melanoma, head and neck, liver or kidney cancer.

This clone was found once. The chain joins TRBV7-3 to TRBJ2-1; 14 nucleotides agree with TRBD2. V was pared by 4 bases and J by 14 bases, with 10 bases of the junction left unmatched. The CDR3 sequence is 15 residues long. Germline CDR1 SGHTA, CDR2 FQGTGA. The CDR3 loop reads CASSSSGTSGSVEFF. In DNA, the CDR3 is TGTGCCAGCAGCTCCTCTGGGACTAGCGGGAGTGTTGAGTTCTTC.

The chain carries TRBV7-2 and TRBJ1-5; D perhaps matches TRBD1 (6 bases). V shed 1 base and J shed 4 bases, with 11 bases lying between them. This CDR3 is built from 15 residues. The germline V gene encodes CDR1 SGHTA and CDR2 FQGNSA. CDR3 protein: CASSLDRTANQPQHF. CDR3 DNA sequence: TGTGCCAGCAGCTTAGATAGGACAGCAAATCAGCCCCAGCATTTT.

The rearrangement joins TRBV9 to TRBJ2-7; D is uncertain. This CDR3 has 14 residues. Germline V gene data show CDR1 as SGDLS and CDR2 as YYNGEE. The V and J ends lost 4 bases and 1 base respectively, with 12 bases between them. In nucleotides, the CDR3 is TGTGCCAGCAGCCCCTTTCAGCAGTCCTACGAGCAGTACTTC. It specifies CASSPFQQSYEQYF.

CDR3 DNA sequence: TGTGCCAGTAGTACCAGACAGGGGGCCTCTAACTATGGCTACACCTTC. This encodes CASSTRQGASNYGYTF. The V and J genes are TRBV19 and TRBJ1-2; TRBD1 aligns across 10 bases. Germline assignment: CDR1 LNHDA and CDR2 SQIVND (reference sequence). This CDR3 comprises 16 residues. Trimming at V came to 4 bases and at J to 0 bases, leaving 5 bases not matched to a gene.

In this sample, this clone turned up a few times. The chain couples TRBV11-3 to TRBJ2-2; D might be TRBD2 (6 bases). Germline V lookup: CDR1 SGHNT, CDR2 YENEEA. This CDR3 is built from 17 residues. V shed 1 base and J shed 4 bases, with 16 bases lying between them. The CDR3 DNA is TGTGCCAGCAGCTTAGGTCCCGGGGGAGCCACCACCGGGGAGCTGTTTTTT. It encodes CASSLGPGGATTGELFF. Using reference TRBV11-3 and TRBJ2-2 for the parts outside the CDR3, the full variable domain is EAGVVQSPRYKIIEKKQPVAFWCNPISGHNTLYWYLQNLGQGPELLIRYENEEAVDDSQLPKDRFSAERLKGVDSTLKIQPAELGDSAVYLCASSLGPGGATTGELFFGEGSRLTVL.

The chain uses TRBV21-1 and TRBJ2-7; the table's D call, TRBD2, has no DNA check behind it. TRBV21-1 is recorded as a pseudogene. The CDR3 contains 16 residues. The chain's CDR3 is CASSKGDSGSPYEQYF. CDR3 DNA sequence: TGTGCCAGCAGCAAAGGGGATAGCGGGAGCCCCTACGAGCAGTACTTC.

V gene TRBV28 combines with J gene TRBJ1-3; a possible D gene is TRBD1 (5 bases). CDR1 is MDHEN and CDR2 is SYDVKM in the germline V gene. Trimming took off 4 bases at V and 9 bases at J, with 16 bases between the two ends. The CDR3 covers 14 residues. CDR3 in DNA: TGTGCCAGCAGTTCCCGGGGCTCTAGGGGCACCATATATTTT. Protein product: CASSSRGSRGTIYF. Full variable domain (rest looked up from reference TRBV28 and TRBJ1-3): DVKVTQSSRYLVKRTGEKVFLECVQDMDHENMFWYRQDPGLGLRLIYFSYDVKMKEKGDIPEGYSVSREKKERFSLILESASTNQTSMYLCASSSRGSRGTIYFGEGSWLTVV.

The chain joins TRBV5-4 to TRBJ2-7, with D uncertain. The CDR3 contains 15 residues. V gave up 0 bases and J gave up 0 bases, with 10 bases separating them. The germline CDR1 and CDR2 sequences are SGHNT and YYREEE (reference sequence). The CDR3 coding sequence is TGTGCCAGCAGCTTGGATGGCTGGAGCTCCTACGAGCAGTACTTC. Its protein is CASSLDGWSSYEQYF.

The chain has TRBV28 and TRBJ2-1, with D possibly TRBD2 on 6 matching bases. The V end lost 10 bases, the J end lost 4 bases, and 17 bases lay between the germline ends. The CDR3 sequence is 14 residues long. Germline CDR1 MDHEN, CDR2 SYDVKM. This CDR3 reads CAIFPARGYNEQFF. In DNA, the CDR3 is TGTGCCATTTTCCCTGCCCGGGGGTACAATGAGCAGTTCTTC.

V usage is TRBV27 and J usage is TRBJ2-2; tentative D call: TRBD2 (6 bases). Germline CDR1 is MNHEY and CDR2 is SMNVEV (reference sequence). Trimming cost V 10 bases and J 4 bases, with 19 bases left between them. There are 15 residues in the CDR3. DNA of the CDR3: TGTGCCACCCAACGAGTTAGCGGTATCACCGGGGAGCTGTTTTTT. Protein sequence: CATQRVSGITGELFF.

The rearrangement links TRBV27 to TRBJ2-7; TRBD2 agrees at 9 bases. Trimming took 4 bases from V and 5 from J; bases not matched to a gene: 9. Germline V lookup: CDR1 MNHEY, CDR2 SMNVEV (reference sequence). The CDR3 is 15 amino acids. CDR3 sequence (DNA): TGTGCCAGCAGTTCCATAGCGGGAGTACCCCACGAGCAGTACTTC. Amino acids: CASSSIAGVPHEQYF.

This clone was counted a few times. This chain connects TRBV19 to TRBJ2-7, with TRBD2 matching 14 bases. This CDR3 region has 17 residues. Trimming at V came to 6 bases and at J to 4 bases, leaving 11 bases not matched to a gene. CDR1 and CDR2 (germline): LNHDA, SQIVND (reference sequence). The CDR3 spells CASRGAGTSGSTYEQYF. The CDR3 DNA sequence: TGTGCCAGTAGAGGAGCCGGGACTAGCGGGAGCACATACGAGCAGTACTTC. The full variable domain, with the rest looked up from reference TRBV19 and TRBJ2-7, is DGGITQSPKYLFRKEGQNVTLSCEQNLNHDAMYWYRQDPGQGLRLIYYSQIVNDFQKGDIAEGYSVSREKKESFPLTVTSAQKNPTAFYLCASRGAGTSGSTYEQYFGPGTRLTVT.

The CDR3 is CASSLRSSYNEQFF. CDR3 DNA: TGTGCCAGCAGCTTACGGAGCTCCTACAATGAGCAGTTCTTC. This chain connects TRBV11-3 to TRBJ2-1; D unclear. Between the trimmed V and J ends, which lost 2 bases and 0 bases, there was a span of 5 bases. Germline CDR1 SGHNT, CDR2 YENEEA. The CDR3 runs 14 residues. The whole variable domain, filled in from reference TRBV11-3 and TRBJ2-1, reads EAGVVQSPRYKIIEKKQPVAFWCNPISGHNTLYWYLQNLGQGPELLIRYENEEAVDDSQLPKDRFSAERLKGVDSTLKIQPAELGDSAVYLCASSLRSSYNEQFFGPGTRLTVL.

This chain links TRBV11-1 with TRBJ2-1, with 8 bases lining up with TRBD2. The CDR3 length is 15 residues. The V segment lost 5 bases and the J segment 6 bases; nucleotides outside the gene matches: 9. Germline values: CDR1 SGHAT, CDR2 FQDESV (reference sequence). The CDR3 protein is CASSPTRGGPNEQFF. The CDR3 DNA sequence: TGTGCCAGCAGCCCCACCCGGGGGGGCCCCAATGAGCAGTTCTTC.

The gene calls are TRBV2 and TRBJ2-3; D is unclear. Germline V gene sequence: CDR1 SNHLY, CDR2 FYNNEI. The CDR3 is made up of 14 amino acids. The germline V and J ends were trimmed by 1 base and 2 bases, with 7 bases remaining between them. Here the CDR3 reads CASSEGRFTDTQYF. The CDR3 DNA is TGTGCCAGCAGTGAAGGGCGATTCACAGATACGCAGTATTTT. The whole variable domain, remainder taken from reference TRBV2 and TRBJ2-3, is EPEVTQTPSHQVTQMGQEVILRCVPISNHLYFYWYRQILGQKVEFLVSFYNNEISEKSEIFDDQFSVERPDGSNFTLKIRSTKLEDSAMYFCASSEGRFTDTQYFGPGTRLTVL.

The chain has TRBV5-4 and TRBJ2-5; D gene unclear. V lost 4 bases and J 1 base, leaving 8 bases between the germline ends. Looked up from germline, CDR1 is SGHNT and CDR2 is YYREEE (reference sequence). The CDR3 has 13 residues. The CDR3 nucleotides read TGTGCCAGCAGCGGACGGACCCAAGAGACCCAGTACTTC. This translates into CASSGRTQETQYF.

The CDR3 loop reads CSGRTSYEQFF. The CDR3 coding sequence is TGCAGTGGCCGGACTAGTTATGAGCAGTTCTTC. The chain joins TRBV20-1 to TRBJ2-1, with 7 bases that match TRBD2. The CDR3 runs 11 residues. Germline trimming cut 7 bases from V and 8 bases from J; bases unmatched to any gene: 5. From germline, CDR1 is DFQATT and CDR2 SNEGSKA (reference sequence).

The chain carries TRBV5-6 and TRBJ2-7, with a tentative D call TRBD2 (6 bases). Trimming took 5 bases from V and 2 from J, leaving 14 bases between them. Germline loops: CDR1 SGHDT, CDR2 YYEEEE. The length of the CDR3 is 14 residues. CDR3 nucleotide sequence: TGTGCCAGCAGTTGGGAGGCACCTACCTACGAGCAGTACTTC. It codes for CASSWEAPTYEQYF. The full variable domain, completed using reference TRBV5-6 and TRBJ2-7, is DAGVTQSPTHLIKTRGQQVTLRCSPKSGHDTVSWYQQALGQGPQFIFQYYEEEERQRGNFPDRFSGHQFPNYSSELNVNALLLGDSALYLCASSWEAPTYEQYFGPGTRLTVT.

The chain links TRBV7-2 to TRBJ2-7; D is ambiguous. The V end lost 1 base, the J end lost 3 bases, and 7 bases lay between the germline ends. This CDR3 spans 13 amino acids. Germline CDR1 SGHTA, CDR2 FQGNSA. CDR3 in DNA: TGTGCCAGCAGCTTAGACAGACTCTACGAGCAGTACTTC. It yields the protein CASSLDRLYEQYF.

Of note for this clone: The junction does not match germline at one end; this may be a read error. J is TRBJ1-2 and V is TRBV6-5, with a possible D match to TRBD1 (5 bases). Germline-derived CDR1 and CDR2 are MNHEY and SVGAGI. The CDR3 consists of 15 residues. CDR3 DNA: TGTGCCAGCAACCCCCGGGGGATCGCTAACTATGGCCACACCTTC. Protein sequence: CASNPRGIANYGHTF.

The rearrangement uses TRBV7-2 and TRBJ1-4, with 7 bases aligning to TRBD1. The CDR3 has 15 residues. Germline V gene sequence: CDR1 SGHTA, CDR2 FQGNSA. V gave up 5 bases and J gave up 2 bases; unmatched junction bases: 5. Here the CDR3 reads CASSPGGRTNEKLFF. CDR3 nucleotides: TGTGCCAGCAGCCCAGGGGGTCGGACTAATGAAAAACTGTTTTTT. The full variable domain, rest sourced from reference TRBV7-2 and TRBJ1-4, is GAGVSQSPSNKVTEKGKDVELRCDPISGHTALYWYRQSLGQGLEFLIYFQGNSAPDKSGLPSDRFSAERTGGSVSTLTIQRTQQEDSAVYLCASSPGGRTNEKLFFGSGTQLSVL.

The rearrangement links TRBV2 to TRBJ2-6; TRBD1 matches at 7 bases. In germline, CDR1 is SNHLY, CDR2 FYNNEI. The V segment lost 5 bases and the J segment 1 base; nucleotides outside the gene matches: 11. The CDR3 spans 18 residues. The CDR3 here is CASSQDRAPSSGANVLTF. The CDR3 DNA reads TGTGCCAGCAGTCAAGACAGGGCCCCCTCTTCTGGGGCCAACGTCCTGACTTTC.

The gene calls are TRBV18 and TRBJ2-5; D uncertain. In germline, CDR1 is KGHSH, CDR2 LQKENI. The CDR3 runs 12 residues. Trimming removed 3 bases at V and 5 bases at J, with 7 bases between. The CDR3 DNA is TGTGCCAGCTCACCCCTCGGGGAGACCCAGTACTTC. This codes for CASSPLGETQYF.

The CDR3 DNA sequence: TGTGCCAGCAGCCCTCGGGACTGGACTACCTACGAGCAGTACTTC. Amino acids: CASSPRDWTTYEQYF. The chain uses TRBV7-8 and TRBJ2-7; a weak D match, TRBD2 (6 bases). V was pared by 5 bases and J by 2 bases, with 16 bases between. The CDR3 extends over 15 amino acids. Per the germline V gene, CDR1 is SGHVS and CDR2 is FQNEAQ.

V is TRBV7-2 and J is TRBJ1-2, with no clear D. Between the trimmed V and J ends, which lost 5 bases and 1 base, there was a span of 14 bases. Germline V CDR1 and CDR2: SGHTA, FQGNSA. This CDR3 has 15 residues. The CDR3 sequence is CASSLLGGNNYGYTF. CDR3 nucleotide sequence: TGTGCCAGCAGCCTTTTGGGAGGGAATAACTATGGCTACACCTTC.

In its sample, this clone was seen once. This chain joins TRBV7-9 and TRBJ2-6; D might be TRBD2 (5 bases). The germline CDR1 and CDR2 sequences are SEHNR and FQNEAQ (reference sequence). CDR3 size: 18 residues. V was shortened by 1 base and J by 3 bases, with 16 bases between the two germline ends. CDR3 nucleotides: TGTGCCAGCAGCTTAGGGTCCCTCCGAGGGTTTGGGGCCAACGTCCTGACTTTC. Translating it yields CASSLGSLRGFGANVLTF.

The chain employs TRBV10-3 and TRBJ2-1; D ambiguous. CDR1 is ENHRY, CDR2 SYGVKD, per germline. The length of the CDR3 is 14 residues. V shed 10 bases and J shed 6 bases, with 19 bases lying between them. The chain's CDR3 is CASHSPSGANEQFF. The DNA for the CDR3 is TGTGCCAGCCATTCCCCATCAGGCGCCAATGAGCAGTTCTTC.

The V gene is TRBV11-3, the J gene TRBJ2-1; 10 positions match TRBD2. Germline V gene lookup returns CDR1 SGHNT and CDR2 YENEEA. There are 18 residues in the CDR3. J lost 6 bases, V lost 2 bases, and 13 bases had no gene match. The chain's CDR3 is CASSLNPPGTSVSNEQFF. The CDR3 DNA sequence: TGTGCCAGCAGCTTAAACCCGCCAGGGACTAGCGTCTCCAATGAGCAGTTCTTC.

The V gene is TRBV5-1, the J gene TRBJ1-1, with D perhaps TRBD1 (6 bases). Germline CDR1 reads SGHRS; CDR2 reads YFSETQ. The CDR3 is made up of 12 amino acids. V lost 0 bases, J lost 8 bases, and 8 bases lay in between. The CDR3 spells CASSLEGGEAFF. The CDR3 bases are TGCGCCAGCAGCTTGGAGGGGGGCGAAGCTTTCTTT.

The rearrangement uses TRBV19 and TRBJ1-5, with a possible D match to TRBD1 (5 bases). The CDR3 consists of 16 residues. CDR1 is LNHDA and CDR2 is SQIVND in the germline V gene (reference sequence). The V end was cut by 2 bases, the J end by 6 bases, with 17 bases between. DNA of the CDR3: TGTGCCAGTAGTATATTCGGCAGGGATTCTCGTCAGCCCCAGCATTTT. It specifies CASSIFGRDSRQPQHF.

This chain joins TRBV19 and TRBJ2-3, with D unresolved. Trimming took 1 base from V and 2 from J, leaving 7 bases between them. Germline values: CDR1 LNHDA, CDR2 SQIVND (reference sequence). CDR3 length equals 14 residues. The CDR3 sequence: CASSIGQDTDTQYF. The DNA for the CDR3 is TGTGCCAGTAGTATAGGTCAAGACACAGATACGCAGTATTTT. Combining the CDR3 with reference TRBV19 and TRBJ2-3 gives the whole variable domain DGGITQSPKYLFRKEGQNVTLSCEQNLNHDAMYWYRQDPGQGLRLIYYSQIVNDFQKGDIAEGYSVSREKKESFPLTVTSAQKNPTAFYLCASSIGQDTDTQYFGPGTRLTVL.